Below are 12 T cell receptor beta chains sequenced from a single sample in a study of beta chain features in type 1 diabetes. What was sequenced were expressed TCRB transcripts, since all of the isolated RNA had been reverse transcribed. The method was immunoSEQ multiplex PCR; TCRdb's version includes in-frame clones alone and lacks a portion of them. This table has about 620,000 clones, about 16% appearing once. Source material: naive CD4+ T cells from blood. The receptors come from a man younger than 30 in good health.

V is TRBV9 and J is TRBJ1-1; D is possibly TRBD1 (5 bases). Germline V gene lookup returns CDR1 SGDLS and CDR2 YYNGEE. This CDR3 comprises 16 residues. Trimming took 0 bases from V and 4 from J, leaving 16 bases between them. The CDR3 here is CASSVASHGGFTEAFF. The CDR3 DNA reads TGTGCCAGCAGCGTAGCTTCCCACGGGGGGTTCACTGAAGCTTTCTTT.

Concerning this clone itself: Germline is not matched at one junction end, which may reflect a read error. The chain carries TRBV2 and TRBJ2-7; 11 bases match TRBD1. Germline CDR1 SNHLY, CDR2 FYNNEI. This CDR3 is built from 14 residues. The CDR3 loop is CASTFPPGQGVLHF. CDR3 coding DNA: TGTGCCAGCACCTTCCCCCCGGGACAGGGGGTACTTCACTTC.

This clone was observed a single time. Written as DNA, the CDR3 is TGTGCCAGCAGCGTTGGCAGGAACCGAAACACCATATATTTT. It specifies CASSVGRNRNTIYF. V and J are TRBV9 and TRBJ1-3; D not resolved. This CDR3 contains 14 residues. V lost 2 bases and J lost 5, with 11 bases in between. The V gene's germline CDR1 is SGDLS and CDR2 YYNGEE.

This clone was seen at least ten times. The V call is TRBV14, the J call TRBJ2-1, with D unclear. The CDR3 extends over 14 amino acids. V was pared by 3 bases and J by 3 bases, with 9 bases between. Germline CDR1 and CDR2: SGHDN and FVKESK. DNA of the CDR3: TGTGCCAGCAGCCACTCTAACCTCTACAATGAGCAGTTCTTC. Amino acids: CASSHSNLYNEQFF.

The table lists this clone with a few counts. This chain connects TRBV7-2 to TRBJ2-3; a weak D match, TRBD2 (5 bases). The CDR3 sequence is 13 residues long. The germline gives CDR1 SGHTA, CDR2 FQGNSA. Between the trimmed V and J ends, which lost 3 bases and 2 bases, there was a span of 6 bases. CDR3 sequence (DNA): TGTGCCAGCAGCTTTGACTACACAGATACGCAGTATTTT. This codes for CASSFDYTDTQYF.

The V and J genes are TRBV15 and TRBJ1-1, with 8 nucleotides matching TRBD1. The CDR3 extends over 18 amino acids. The germline V gene encodes CDR1 LNHNV and CDR2 YYDKDF (reference sequence). V trimming: 0 bases; J trimming: 0 bases; junction bases outside the gene matches: 9. The CDR3 loop is CATSRDSRQGKMNTEAFF. The CDR3 bases are TGTGCCACCAGCAGAGATTCAAGACAGGGGAAGATGAACACTGAAGCTTTCTTT.

This clone has a handful of counts. This rearrangement joins TRBV5-6 to TRBJ1-2; D is possibly TRBD1 (5 bases). The CDR3 sequence is 15 residues long. CDR1 and CDR2 (germline): SGHDT, YYEEEE. V gave up 2 bases and J gave up 6 bases, with 17 bases separating them. CDR3 in amino acids: CASSFERDRGHGYTF. The CDR3 DNA reads TGTGCCAGCAGCTTTGAACGGGATCGGGGCCATGGCTACACCTTC.

This clone turned up a few times. The CDR3 region has the DNA TGCGCCAGCAGCTTGGCGGGACTAGCGGGAGTGCAATACTTC. Its translation is CASSLAGLAGVQYF. The chain combines TRBV5-1 with TRBJ2-7; TRBD2 matches at 14 bases. V was clipped by 0 bases and J by 13 bases; unmatched bases: 6. Germline V gives CDR1 SGHRS, CDR2 YFSETQ. The CDR3 runs 14 residues. The full variable domain, its missing parts supplied by reference TRBV5-1 and TRBJ2-7, is KAGVTQTPRYLIKTRGQQVTLSCSPISGHRSVSWYQQTPGQGLQFLFEYFSETQRNKGNFPGRFSGRQFSNSRSEMNVSTLELGDSALYLCASSLAGLAGVQYFGPGTRLTVT.

Only a few counts were recorded for this clone. V is TRBV9 and J is TRBJ2-5; TRBD2 matches 7 bases. After removal of 0 bases from V and 1 base from J, the junction contained 18 bases not matched to a gene. The CDR3 contains 20 residues. Germline V gives CDR1 SGDLS, CDR2 YYNGEE. The CDR3 sequence: CASSVAAGAGTPGGQETQYF. In nucleotides, the CDR3 is TGTGCCAGCAGCGTAGCGGCCGGGGCAGGGACCCCGGGGGGCCAAGAGACCCAGTACTTC.

This sequence joins TRBV18 and TRBJ2-1; 12 positions match TRBD2. The CDR3 is 16 residues long. CDR1 KGHSH and CDR2 LQKENI come from the germline V gene. Unmatched junction bases numbered 9, after V lost 4 bases and J lost 8 bases. The CDR3 coding sequence is TGTGCCAGCTCACTTTGGACTAGCGGGATCCCCGATGAGCAGTTCTTC. Encoded protein: CASSLWTSGIPDEQFF.

The chain employs TRBV5-1 and TRBJ2-4; no reliable D call. Germline CDR1 and CDR2: SGHRS and YFSETQ. CDR3 size: 13 residues. The V and J ends lost 1 base and 4 bases respectively, with 6 bases between them. For the CDR3, the DNA is TGCGCCAGCAGCTTGAGTCTGAAAAACATTCAGTACTTC. This gives the protein CASSLSLKNIQYF.

The V and J genes are TRBV10-3 and TRBJ2-7; 10 bases agree with TRBD2. The length of the CDR3 is 15 residues. The V segment lost 2 bases and the J segment 6 bases; nucleotides outside the gene matches: 7. The germline V gene has CDR1 ENHRY and CDR2 SYGVKD. CDR3 DNA sequence: TGTGCCATCAGTGAGCAAACTAGCGGGATAAGCGAGCAGTACTTC. Translating it yields CAISEQTSGISEQYF.